This section outlines one T cell receptor beta chain sequence together with its context. Its target is unknown. The data are from a study of CXCR3-negative and CXCR3-positive naive CD8 T cells. Overall study results and limits: The naive subsets expressed comparable surface CD5, and the authors inferred TCR strength from TRB CDR3 properties.

UMI-labeled TRB cDNA libraries were prepared by 5' RACE. TCRdb reprocessed the 5' RACE reads and keeps a single row for each CDR3 protein, giving no DNA. The table lists roughly 71,000 distinct CDR3 sequences. The TCR sequence derives from a human donor in good health. Some clones in this sample may be carry-over from other donors' samples. Source material: naive CXCR3- CD8+ T cells from blood. Subset of the sample: CD45RO-CCR7+CD27+CD95- naive CD8+ T cells lacking CXCR3 (TNR3-).

The CDR3 loop reads CSARDTGTAYGYTF. The chain couples TRBV20-1 to TRBJ1-2; TCRdb outputs TRBD1, but without DNA this stays unchecked. This CDR3 is 14 amino acids long. Germline V lookup: CDR1 DFQATT, CDR2 SNEGSKA (reference sequence).